The T cell receptor (beta chain) under discussion was sequenced for a study of T cell changes during pregnancy in multiple sclerosis. This table comes from immunoSEQ multiplex PCR, and its TCRdb copy is limited to in-frame clones, with some not included. The data contain 58,000 or so clones, about 93% of them singletons. The CDR3 covers 15 residues. This chain joins TRBV12-2 and TRBJ2-2; TRBD2 is taken as the D call from the table, unchecked against the DNA. TRBV12-2 is labeled a pseudogene. Sequenced material: CD4+ T cells from peripheral blood mononuclear cells, taken in the third trimester of pregnancy. This sequence was found in a female donor with multiple sclerosis, enrolled in a pregnancy study. The CDR3 spells CASRYGGPKPGELFF. The CDR3 bases are TGTGCAAGTCGCTACGGGGGGCCAAAGCCCGGGGAGCTGTTTTTT.